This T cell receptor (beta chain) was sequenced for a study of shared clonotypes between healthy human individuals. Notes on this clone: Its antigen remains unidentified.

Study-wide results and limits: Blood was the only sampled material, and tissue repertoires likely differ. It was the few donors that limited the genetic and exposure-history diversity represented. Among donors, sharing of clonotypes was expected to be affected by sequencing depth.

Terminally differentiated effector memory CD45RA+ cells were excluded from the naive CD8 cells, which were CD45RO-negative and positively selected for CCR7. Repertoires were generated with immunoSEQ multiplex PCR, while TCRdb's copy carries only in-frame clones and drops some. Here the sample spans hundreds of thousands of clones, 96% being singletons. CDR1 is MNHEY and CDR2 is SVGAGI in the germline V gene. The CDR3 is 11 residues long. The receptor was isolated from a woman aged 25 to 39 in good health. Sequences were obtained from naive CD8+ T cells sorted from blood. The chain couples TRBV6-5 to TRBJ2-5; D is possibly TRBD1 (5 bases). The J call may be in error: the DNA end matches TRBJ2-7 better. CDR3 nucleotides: TGTGCCAGCAGTAAGGGGTACGAGCAGTACTTC. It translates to CASSKGYEQYF.